This T cell receptor (beta chain) was sequenced for a study of T cells in Graves' hyperthyroidism and ophthalmopathy. As for the study in general: Initial diagnosis, before any treatment, was when peripheral blood was collected.

Amplified TCR beta CDR3 regions derived from RNA transcripts. Using the HTBI primer set, a first-round RT-PCR was run on the TCR CDR3. TCRdb itself ran the multiplex PCR reads through MiXCR, one entry per CDR3 protein. This table holds 350,000 or so distinct CDR3 sequences, about 15% found once. Note on this clonotype: The antigen is undetermined.

Study results and caveats: Most clonotypes that expanded in the thyroid above 0.001 also showed up in blood.

The CDR3 consists of 15 residues. With V trimmed by 2 bases and J by 10 bases, 6 bases remained unmatched. Sample: blood. The sequence was obtained from a woman in her thirties with Graves' hyperthyroidism that later progressed to Graves' ophthalmopathy. The chain uses TRBV12-3 or TRBV12-4 and TRBJ1-6, with 9 bases identical to TRBD1. The CDR3 sequence: CASSLRDRAASPLHF. The CDR3 region has the DNA TGTGCCAGCAGTTTACGGGACAGGGCAGCGTCACCCCTCCACTTT.